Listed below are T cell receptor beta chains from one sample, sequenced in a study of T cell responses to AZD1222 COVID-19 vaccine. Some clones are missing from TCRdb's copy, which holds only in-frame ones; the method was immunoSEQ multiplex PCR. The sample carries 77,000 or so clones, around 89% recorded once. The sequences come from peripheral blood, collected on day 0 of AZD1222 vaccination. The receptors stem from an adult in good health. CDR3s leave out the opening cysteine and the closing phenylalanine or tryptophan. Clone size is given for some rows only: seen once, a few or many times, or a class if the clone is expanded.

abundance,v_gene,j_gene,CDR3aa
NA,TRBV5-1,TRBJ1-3,ASSPTVSGNTIY
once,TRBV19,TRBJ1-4,ASSNPSGAVEKLF
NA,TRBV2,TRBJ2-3,ASLGGAVGAPGSTDTQY
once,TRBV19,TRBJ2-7,ASSSLGNYEQY
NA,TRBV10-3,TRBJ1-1,ATKTELRPEAF
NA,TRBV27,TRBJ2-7,ASSSAPGEGNYEQY
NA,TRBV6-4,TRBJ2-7,ASKTGVEQY
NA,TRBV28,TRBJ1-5,ASTLVWGGAQPQH
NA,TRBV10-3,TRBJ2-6,AISVGDPGGANVLT
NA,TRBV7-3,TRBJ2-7,ASSTGQGAYEQY
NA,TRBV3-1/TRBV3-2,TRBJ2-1,ASSQRLSVEQF
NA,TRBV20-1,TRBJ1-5,SASGDSNQPQH
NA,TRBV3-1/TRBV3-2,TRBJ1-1,ASSQDWPLNTEAF
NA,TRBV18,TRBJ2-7,ASSPPGDYEQY
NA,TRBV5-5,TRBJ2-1,ASSVRDREHNEQF
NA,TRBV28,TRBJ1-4,ASSPSSLGGSEKLF
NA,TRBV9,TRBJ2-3,ASSATGGSTDTQY
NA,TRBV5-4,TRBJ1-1,ASSLTGAQSAF
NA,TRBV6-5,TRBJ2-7,ASSQRDGSYEQY
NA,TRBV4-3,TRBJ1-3,ASSQEAPISGNTIY
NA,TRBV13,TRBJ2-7,ASSYRPSYEQY
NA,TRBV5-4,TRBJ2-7,ASSFQREAYEQY
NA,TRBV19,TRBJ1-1,ASSQQGAGTEAF
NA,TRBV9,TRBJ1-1,ASSEWLNTEAF
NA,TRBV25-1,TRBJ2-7,ASSEPVTGKQY
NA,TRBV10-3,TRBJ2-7,AIWEGGAKQY
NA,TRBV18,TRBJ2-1,ASSPHGLAGQKISYNEQF
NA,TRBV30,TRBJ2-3,AWSGGETDTQY
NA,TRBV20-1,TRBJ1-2,SASPRGVRGYT